The sequence of this T cell receptor beta chain was determined in a study of cytomegalovirus exposure and HLA in healthy donors. Findings and limits, study-wide: TCR beta sequences numbering over 15,000 were associated with HLA alleles at 0.05 false discovery rate in a later analysis. The classifier reportedly diagnosed cytomegalovirus status with high specificity and sensitivity. Cytomegalovirus association was assigned to more than 150 TCR beta chains.

The sample holds one count of this clone. The antigen is not known. In nominal health when sampled, donors likely had unrecorded immune exposures nonetheless. The PCR contained 60 Vbeta and 13 Jbeta primers. Clones were sequenced by immunoSEQ multiplex PCR, and TCRdb holds only the in-frame ones, with some missing. The table records 150,000 to 200,000 clones, roughly 80% of them present only once. V gave up 3 bases and J gave up 0 bases, with 14 bases separating them. The CDR3 has 16 amino acids. Germline lookup yields CDR1 SGHNT and CDR2 YYREEE (reference sequence). Sequences were obtained from PBMCs. The receptor's source is a boy aged 10-17 years in good health and CMV-seronegative. This sequence joins TRBV5-4 and TRBJ2-3; tentative D call: TRBD1 (6 bases). CDR3 in DNA: TGTGCCAGCAGCTGGAGACAGGTATCTAGCACAGATACGCAGTATTTT. Its translation is CASSWRQVSSTDTQYF.